Detailed here is one T cell receptor beta chain. The CDR3 is 15 residues long. The V end was cut by 0 bases, the J end by 1 base, with 6 bases between. Germline CDR1 and CDR2: MGHRA and YSYEKL. The data are from a study of blood T cell repertoires in COVID-19. Study details: In each case, the material was cDNA or gDNA derived from T cells, B-cell-depleted T cells, or PBMCs.

A Seattle source enrolled patients during active infection and followed them longitudinally. Original data processing: Nucleated cell counts were estimated from reference gene primer amplification. Some clones are missing from TCRdb's copy, which holds only in-frame ones; the method was immunoSEQ multiplex PCR. The DNA was the basis for D and trimming; V, J and clone size are from that table. The sample yields about 180,000 clones, approximately 80% seen once. Sequences were obtained from peripheral blood. The chain is built from TRBV4-1 and TRBJ2-2; the D gene is possibly TRBD1 (6 bases). The receptor was derived from a woman in her 40s with COVID-19, enrolled during active disease. CDR3: CASSQEGGNTGELFF. Here the CDR3 DNA reads TGCGCCAGCAGCCAAGAAGGGGGGAACACCGGGGAGCTGTTTTTT.